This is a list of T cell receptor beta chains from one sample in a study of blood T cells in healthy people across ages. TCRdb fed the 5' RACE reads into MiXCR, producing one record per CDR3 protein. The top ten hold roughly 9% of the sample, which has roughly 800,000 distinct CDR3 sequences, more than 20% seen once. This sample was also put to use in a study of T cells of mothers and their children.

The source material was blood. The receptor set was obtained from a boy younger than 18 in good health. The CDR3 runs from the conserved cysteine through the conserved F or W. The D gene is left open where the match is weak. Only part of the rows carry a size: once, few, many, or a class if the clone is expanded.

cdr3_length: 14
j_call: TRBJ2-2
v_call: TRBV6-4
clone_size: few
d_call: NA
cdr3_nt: TGTGCCAGCAGTGACGGACAGAACACCGGGGGGCTGTTTTTT
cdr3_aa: CASSDGQNTGGLFF

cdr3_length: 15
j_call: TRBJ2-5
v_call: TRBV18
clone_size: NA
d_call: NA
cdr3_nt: TGTGCCAGCTCACCACAGCCCAACGCGAGAGATGAGCAGTACTTC
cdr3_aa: CASSPQPNARDEQYF

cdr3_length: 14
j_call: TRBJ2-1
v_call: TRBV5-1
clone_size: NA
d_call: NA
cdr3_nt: TGCGCCAGCAGCTTGGGAAGTAGCTTGAATGAGCAGTTCTTC
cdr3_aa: CASSLGSSLNEQFF

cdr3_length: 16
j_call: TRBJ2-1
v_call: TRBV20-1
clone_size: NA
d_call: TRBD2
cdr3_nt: TGCAGTGCTAGATCCCTTCCAGCGGGAGGAGGCAATGAGCAGTTCTTC
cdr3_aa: CSARSLPAGGGNEQFF

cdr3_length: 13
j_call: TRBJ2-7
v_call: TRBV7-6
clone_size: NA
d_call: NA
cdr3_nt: TGTGCCAGCAGCTTAAGCGTCGGGTACGAGCAGTACTTC
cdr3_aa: CASSLSVGYEQYF

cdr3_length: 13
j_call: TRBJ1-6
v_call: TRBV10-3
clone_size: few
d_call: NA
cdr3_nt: TGTGCCATCAGCCCGGGCCAAAATTCACCCCTCCACTTT
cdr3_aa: CAISPGQNSPLHF

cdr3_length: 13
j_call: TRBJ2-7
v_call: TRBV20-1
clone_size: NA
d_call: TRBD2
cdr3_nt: TGCAGTGCTAGTCAGCTAGCGGGAGCCGAGCAGTACTTC
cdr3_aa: CSASQLAGAEQYF

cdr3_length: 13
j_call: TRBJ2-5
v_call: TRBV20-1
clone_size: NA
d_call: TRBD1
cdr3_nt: TGCAGTGCCGGGGACAGCCACCAAGAGACCCAGTACTTC
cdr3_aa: CSAGDSHQETQYF

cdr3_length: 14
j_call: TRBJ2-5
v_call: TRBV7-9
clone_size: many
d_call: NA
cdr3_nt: TGTGCCAGCAGCCCCACTAGCTACGAAGAGACCCAGTACTTC
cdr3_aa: CASSPTSYEETQYF

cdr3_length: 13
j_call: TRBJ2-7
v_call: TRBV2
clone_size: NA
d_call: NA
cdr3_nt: TGTGCCAGCAGTGAGTCGCTTATGGGCTTTCAGTACTTC
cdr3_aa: CASSESLMGFQYF

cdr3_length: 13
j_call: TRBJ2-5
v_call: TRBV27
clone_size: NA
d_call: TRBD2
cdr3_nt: TGTGCCAGCAGTTCAGCGGGAGACGAGACCCAGTACTTC
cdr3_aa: CASSSAGDETQYF

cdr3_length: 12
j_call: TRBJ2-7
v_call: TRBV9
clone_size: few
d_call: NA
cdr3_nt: TGTGCCAGCAGCGTAGGTTGTTGCGAGCAGTACTTC
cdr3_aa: CASSVGCCEQYF

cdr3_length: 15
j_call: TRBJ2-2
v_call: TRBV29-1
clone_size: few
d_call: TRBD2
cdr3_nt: TGCAGCGTTGAATCGCTAGCGGGAGATACCGGGGAGCTGTTTTTT
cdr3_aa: CSVESLAGDTGELFF

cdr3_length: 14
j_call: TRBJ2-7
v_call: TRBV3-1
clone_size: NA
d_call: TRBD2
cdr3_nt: TGTGCCAGCAGCCCTCTAGCGGGAGGGGCCGAGCAGTACTTC
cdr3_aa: CASSPLAGGAEQYF

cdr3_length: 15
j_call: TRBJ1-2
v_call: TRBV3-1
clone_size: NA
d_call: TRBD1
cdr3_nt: TGTGCCAGCAGCCCCCAGGACAGGGGATATGTTGGCTACACCTTC
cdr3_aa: CASSPQDRGYVGYTF

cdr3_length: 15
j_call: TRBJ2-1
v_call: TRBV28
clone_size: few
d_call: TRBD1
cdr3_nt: TGTGCCAGCACTTCCAGGGGGACCGCCTACAATGAGCAGTTCTTC
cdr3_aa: CASTSRGTAYNEQFF

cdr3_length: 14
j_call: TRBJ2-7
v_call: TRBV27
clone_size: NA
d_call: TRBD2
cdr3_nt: TGTGCCAGCGGGGTAGCGGGAGTCTCCTACGAGCAGTACTTC
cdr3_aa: CASGVAGVSYEQYF

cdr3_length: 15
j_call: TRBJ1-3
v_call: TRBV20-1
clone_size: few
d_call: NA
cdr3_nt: TGCAGTGCTAGAGATTTATCCTCCATTGGAAACACCATATATTTT
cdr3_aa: CSARDLSSIGNTIYF

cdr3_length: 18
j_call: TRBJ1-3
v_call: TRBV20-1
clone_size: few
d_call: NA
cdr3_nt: TGCAGTGCTAGGGTAGCCGCAGGGATTCCCCGCTCTGGAAACACCATATATTTT
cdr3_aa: CSARVAAGIPRSGNTIYF

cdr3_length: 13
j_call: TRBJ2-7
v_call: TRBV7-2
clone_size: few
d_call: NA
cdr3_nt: TGTGCCAGCAGTAACTCCGGGGAAAACGAGCAGTACTTC
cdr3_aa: CASSNSGENEQYF

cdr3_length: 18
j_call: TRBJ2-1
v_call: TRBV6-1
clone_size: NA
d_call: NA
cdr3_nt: TGTGCCAGCAGCCGCCTCCGCAATGCGTTGGAGCTCTTCGACGAGCAGTTCTTC
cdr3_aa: CASSRLRNALELFDEQFF

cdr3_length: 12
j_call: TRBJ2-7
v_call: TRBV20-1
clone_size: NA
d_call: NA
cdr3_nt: TGCAGTGCTAGAGTCAGGGGCGTCGAGCAGTACTTC
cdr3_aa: CSARVRGVEQYF

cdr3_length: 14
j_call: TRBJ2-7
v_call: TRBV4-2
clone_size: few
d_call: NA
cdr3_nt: TGTGCCAGCAGCCAAGATTCTAACACGGTTGAGCAGTACTTC
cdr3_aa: CASSQDSNTVEQYF

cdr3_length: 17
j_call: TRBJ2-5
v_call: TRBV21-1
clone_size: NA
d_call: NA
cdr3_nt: TGTGCCGGCAGCAAAGTATTCGGGGGCGACTCCCAAGAGACCCAGTACTTC
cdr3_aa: CAGSKVFGGDSQETQYF

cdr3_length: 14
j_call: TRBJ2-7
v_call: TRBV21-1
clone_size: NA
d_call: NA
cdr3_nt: TGTGCCAGCAGCGGCCGGGACAGGGGCCACGAGCAGTACTTC
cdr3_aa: CASSGRDRGHEQYF

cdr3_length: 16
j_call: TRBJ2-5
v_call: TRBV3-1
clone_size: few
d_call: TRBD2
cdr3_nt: TGTGCCAGCAGCCTTGTCAGGACTAGCTCTCCAGAGACCCAGTACTTC
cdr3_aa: CASSLVRTSSPETQYF

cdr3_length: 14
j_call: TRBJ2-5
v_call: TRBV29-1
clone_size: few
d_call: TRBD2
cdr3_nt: TGCAGCGTTGAGGGTAGCGGGGCGTCGGAGACCCAGTACTTC
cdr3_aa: CSVEGSGASETQYF

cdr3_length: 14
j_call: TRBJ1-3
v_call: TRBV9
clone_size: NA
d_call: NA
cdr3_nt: TGTGCCAGCAGCGTAGGAGAGACAGATGACACCATATATTTT
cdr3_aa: CASSVGETDDTIYF

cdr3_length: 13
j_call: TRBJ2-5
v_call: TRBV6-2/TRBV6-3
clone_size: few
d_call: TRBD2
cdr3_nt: TGTGCCAGCAAGTCTAGCGGCGTAGAGACCCAGTACTTC
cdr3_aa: CASKSSGVETQYF

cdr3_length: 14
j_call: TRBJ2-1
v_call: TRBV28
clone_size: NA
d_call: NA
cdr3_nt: TGTGCCAGCAGTTCAACCCCCAGGGGTAATGAGCAGTTCTTC
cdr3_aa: CASSSTPRGNEQFF

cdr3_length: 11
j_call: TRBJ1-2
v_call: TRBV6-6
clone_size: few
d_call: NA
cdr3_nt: TGTGCCAGCAGTCAGAGCTATGGCTACACCTTC
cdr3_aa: CASSQSYGYTF

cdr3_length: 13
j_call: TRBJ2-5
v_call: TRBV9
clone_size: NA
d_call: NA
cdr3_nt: TGTGCCAGCTCTTCGGACCTAACTGGGACCCAGTACTTC
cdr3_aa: CASSSDLTGTQYF

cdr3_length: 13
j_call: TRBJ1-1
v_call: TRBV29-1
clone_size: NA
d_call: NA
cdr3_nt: TGTAGCGTTGAAGTGAGAGGGAACACTGAAGCTTTCTTT
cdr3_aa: CSVEVRGNTEAFF

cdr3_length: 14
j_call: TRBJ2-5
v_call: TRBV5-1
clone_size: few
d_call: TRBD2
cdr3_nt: TGCGCCAGCAGTAATAGACTAGCAGAAGAGACCCAGTACTTC
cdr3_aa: CASSNRLAEETQYF

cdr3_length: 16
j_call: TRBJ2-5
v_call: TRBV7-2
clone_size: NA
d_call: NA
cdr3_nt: TGTGCCAGCAGCTTAACCTCGGGGGGCCGACGAGATACCCAGTACTTC
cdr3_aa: CASSLTSGGRRDTQYF

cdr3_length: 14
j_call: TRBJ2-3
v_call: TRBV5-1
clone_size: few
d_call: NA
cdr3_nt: TGCGCCAGCAGGGTAGGCGAACGGGAAGATACGCAGTATTTT
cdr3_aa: CASRVGEREDTQYF

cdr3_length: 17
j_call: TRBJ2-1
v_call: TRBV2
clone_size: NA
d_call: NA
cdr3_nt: TGTGCCAGCACCAGAGGGCAGGGCATGGGCTCCCACAATGAGCAGTTCTTC
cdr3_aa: CASTRGQGMGSHNEQFF

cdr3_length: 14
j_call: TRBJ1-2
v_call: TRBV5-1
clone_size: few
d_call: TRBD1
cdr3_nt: TGCGCCAGCAGCCCGGGACAGCTCCTCTATGGCTACACCTTC
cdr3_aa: CASSPGQLLYGYTF

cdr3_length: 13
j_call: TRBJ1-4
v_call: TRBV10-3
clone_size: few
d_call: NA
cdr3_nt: TGTACCATCAGAGGGCTTGAGGCCGAAAAACTGTTTTTT
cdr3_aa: CTIRGLEAEKLFF

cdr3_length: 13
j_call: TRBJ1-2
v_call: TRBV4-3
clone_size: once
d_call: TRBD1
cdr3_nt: TGCGCCAGCAGCCAGGGACAGTACTATGGCTACACCTTC
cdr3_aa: CASSQGQYYGYTF

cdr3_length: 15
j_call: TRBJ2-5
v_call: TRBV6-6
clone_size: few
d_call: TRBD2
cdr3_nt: TGTGCCAGCAGTTACTTAGCGGGAGAGCCAGAGACCCAGTACTTC
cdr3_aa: CASSYLAGEPETQYF

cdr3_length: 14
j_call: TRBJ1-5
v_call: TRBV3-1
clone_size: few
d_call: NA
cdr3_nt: TGTGCCGGCAGCCATGACAGGTTCAATCAGCCCCAGCATTTT
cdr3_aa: CAGSHDRFNQPQHF

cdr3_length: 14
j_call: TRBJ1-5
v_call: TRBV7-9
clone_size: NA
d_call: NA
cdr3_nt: TGTGCCAGCGGCTTAGCGGGAGGCAATCAGCCCCAGCATTTT
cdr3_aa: CASGLAGGNQPQHF

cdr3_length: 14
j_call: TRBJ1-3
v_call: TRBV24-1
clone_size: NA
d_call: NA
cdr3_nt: TGTGCCACCCTGGGACGTCGCTCTGGAAACACCATATATTTT
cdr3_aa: CATLGRRSGNTIYF

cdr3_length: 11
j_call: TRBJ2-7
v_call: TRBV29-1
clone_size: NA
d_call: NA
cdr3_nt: TGCAGCGTTTTACAGGGTGCCGAGCAGTACTTC
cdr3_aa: CSVLQGAEQYF

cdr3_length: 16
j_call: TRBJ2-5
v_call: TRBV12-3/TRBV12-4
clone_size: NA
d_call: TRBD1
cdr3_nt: TGTGCCAGCAGTTCCCGGGACAGGGGTTTCCAAGAGACCCAGTACTTC
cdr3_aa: CASSSRDRGFQETQYF

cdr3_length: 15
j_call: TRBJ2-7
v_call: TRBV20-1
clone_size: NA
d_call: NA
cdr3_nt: TGCAGTGCTAGGACCGGGGGCAAGAGCTCCTACGAGCAGTACTTC
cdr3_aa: CSARTGGKSSYEQYF

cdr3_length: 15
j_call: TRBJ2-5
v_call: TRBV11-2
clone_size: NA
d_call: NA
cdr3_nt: TGTGCCAGCAGCTTGGTTGTGGCTAGCTGGGGGACCCAGTACTTC
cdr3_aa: CASSLVVASWGTQYF

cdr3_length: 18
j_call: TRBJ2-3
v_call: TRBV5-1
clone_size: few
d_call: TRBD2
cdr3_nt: TGCGCCAGCAGCTTGGACTTAGCGGGGGATCGTGGCACAGATACGCAGTATTTT
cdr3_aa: CASSLDLAGDRGTDTQYF

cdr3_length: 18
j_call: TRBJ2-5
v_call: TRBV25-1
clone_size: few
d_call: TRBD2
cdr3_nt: TGTGCCAGCCTGGGGACTAGCGGGGCTTATGTAGGGCAAGAGACCCAGTACTTC
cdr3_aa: CASLGTSGAYVGQETQYF

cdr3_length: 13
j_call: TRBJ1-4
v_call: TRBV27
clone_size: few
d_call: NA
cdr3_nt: TGTGCCAGCGGGGGATTGGGTAATGAAAAACTGTTTTTT
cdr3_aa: CASGGLGNEKLFF

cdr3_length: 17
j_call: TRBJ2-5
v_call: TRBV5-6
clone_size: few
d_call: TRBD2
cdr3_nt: TGTGCCAGCAGCTTTCTCGGGCTAGCGGATCACCAAGAGACCCAGTACTTC
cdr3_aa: CASSFLGLADHQETQYF

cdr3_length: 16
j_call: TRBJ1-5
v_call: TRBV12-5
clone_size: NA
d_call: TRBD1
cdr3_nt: TGTGCTAGTGGGGAATCCGGGACAGGTAGCAATCAGCCCCAGCATTTT
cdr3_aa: CASGESGTGSNQPQHF

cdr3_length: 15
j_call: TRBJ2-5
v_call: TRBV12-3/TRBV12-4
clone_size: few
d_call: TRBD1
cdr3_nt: TGTGCCAGCAGTTCCCGGGACAGGGACCAAGAGACCCAGTACTTC
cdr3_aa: CASSSRDRDQETQYF